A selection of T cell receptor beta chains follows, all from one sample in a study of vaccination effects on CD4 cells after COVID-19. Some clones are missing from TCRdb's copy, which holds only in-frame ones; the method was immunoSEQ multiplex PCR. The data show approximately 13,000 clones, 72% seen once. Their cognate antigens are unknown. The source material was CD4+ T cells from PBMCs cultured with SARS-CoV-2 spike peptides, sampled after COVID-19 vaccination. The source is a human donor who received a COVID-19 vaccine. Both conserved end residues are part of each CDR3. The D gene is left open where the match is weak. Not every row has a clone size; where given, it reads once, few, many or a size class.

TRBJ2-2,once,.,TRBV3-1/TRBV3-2,TGTGCCAGCAGCCAAGACCTAGGGGGGACCGGGGAGCTGTTTTTT,CASSQDLGGTGELFF
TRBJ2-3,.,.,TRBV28,TGTGCCAGCAGTCCCCGGGGACCAGATACGCAGTATTTT,CASSPRGPDTQYF
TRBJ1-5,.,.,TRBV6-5,TGTGCCAGCAGGCGGCAACAGAGCAATCAGCCCCAGCATTTT,CASRRQQSNQPQHF
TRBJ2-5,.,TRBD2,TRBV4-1,TGCGCCAGCAGCTACCAACTAGCGGGGGCCGCGGCGGAGACCCAGTACTTC,CASSYQLAGAAAETQYF
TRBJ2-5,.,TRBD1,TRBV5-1,TGCGCCAGCAGCCCCGGACAGGCAAGGTTGACCCAGTACTTC,CASSPGQARLTQYF
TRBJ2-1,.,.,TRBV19,TGTGCCAGTAGGAACGGGGGACTCTACTACAATGAGCAGTTCTTC,CASRNGGLYYNEQFF
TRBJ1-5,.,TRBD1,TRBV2,TGTGCCAGCAGTGAAGGTGGGACAGTCAATCAGCCCCAGCATTTT,CASSEGGTVNQPQHF
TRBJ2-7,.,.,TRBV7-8,TGTGCCAGCAGCTTAGCGCCAGGAGACTACGAGCAGTACTTC,CASSLAPGDYEQYF
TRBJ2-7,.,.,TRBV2,TGTGCCAGCAGTCCGAACCATGGGTACGAGCAGTACTTC,CASSPNHGYEQYF
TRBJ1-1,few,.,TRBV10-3,TGTGCCATCAGTCCGGGACCCAGGGTCATGAACACTGAAGCTTTCTTT,CAISPGPRVMNTEAFF
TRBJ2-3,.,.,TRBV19,TGTGCCAGTAGTATAGGAAACGGGGCGTCAGATACGCAGTATTTT,CASSIGNGASDTQYF
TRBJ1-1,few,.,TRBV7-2,TGTGCCAGCAGTCCCCCTTGGAACACTGAAGCTTTCTTT,CASSPPWNTEAFF
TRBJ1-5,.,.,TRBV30,TGTGCCTGGAGTGTACGGTGGAATCAGCCCCAGCATTTT,CAWSVRWNQPQHF
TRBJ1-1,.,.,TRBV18,TGTGCCAGCTCACCTCAGGTTGGGGGAAAAACTGAAGCTTTCTTT,CASSPQVGGKTEAFF
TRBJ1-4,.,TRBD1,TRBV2,TGTGCCAGCAGTGAAGCGGGGACAGGGAATGAAAAACTGTTTTTT,CASSEAGTGNEKLFF
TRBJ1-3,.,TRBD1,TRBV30,TGTGCCTGGAGCCGGACAGGGTCTACTGGAAACACCATATATTTT,CAWSRTGSTGNTIYF
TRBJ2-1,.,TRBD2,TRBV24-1,TGTGCCACCAGTGGGTCCAACTTCACCGGGACTAGCGGGAGGTACAATGAGCAGTTCTTC,CATSGSNFTGTSGRYNEQFF
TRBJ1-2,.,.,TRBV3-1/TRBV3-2,TGTGCCAGCAGCCAACTATCCAACGTCCGGGCGGCCTCCTATGGCTACACCTTC,CASSQLSNVRAASYGYTF
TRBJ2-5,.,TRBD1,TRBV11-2,TGTGCCAGCAGCTTAGATTCTTTGGGACAGGGGGCAGGGGAGACCCAGTACTTC,CASSLDSLGQGAGETQYF
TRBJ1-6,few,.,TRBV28,TGTGCCAGCAGTTTATTTGGGGAAAGTTCACCCCTCCACTTT,CASSLFGESSPLHF
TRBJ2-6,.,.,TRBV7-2,TGTGCCAGCAGCTTAGTTGGGCAACCCTCTGGGGCCAACGTCCTGACTTTC,CASSLVGQPSGANVLTF
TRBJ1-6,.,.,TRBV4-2,TGTGCCAGCAGCCAAGAGGGGGACGGGAGAGGACCCCTCCACTTT,CASSQEGDGRGPLHF
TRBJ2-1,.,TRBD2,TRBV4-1,TGCGCCAGCAGCCAAGATCCGGGGACTAGCAATGAGCAGTTCTTC,CASSQDPGTSNEQFF
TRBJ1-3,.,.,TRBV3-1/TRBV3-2,TGTGCCAGCAGCCAAGTAAGCGGGGCGCCGGGAAACACCATATATTTT,CASSQVSGAPGNTIYF
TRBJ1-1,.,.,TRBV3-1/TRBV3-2,TGTGCCAGCAGCCGCCGGGATCTGAACACTGAAGCTTTCTTT,CASSRRDLNTEAFF
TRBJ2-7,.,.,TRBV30,TGTGCCTGGAGTATTGTCACCTACGAGCAGTACTTC,CAWSIVTYEQYF
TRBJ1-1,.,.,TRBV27,TGTGCCAGCAACCGGGGGGGGACATCCTACCGGGGGGCTGAAGCTTTCTTT,CASNRGGTSYRGAEAFF
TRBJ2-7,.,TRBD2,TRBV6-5,TGTGCCAGCAGTTACAGCGGGGGGAGCTCCTACGAGCAGTACTTC,CASSYSGGSSYEQYF
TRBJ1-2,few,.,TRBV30,TGTGCCTGGAGTGTAGATAGGGGACGGATCTATGGCTACACCTTC,CAWSVDRGRIYGYTF
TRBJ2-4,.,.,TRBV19,TGTGCCAGTAGTTATCGGGGAAGGGGTAACGGAAAAAACATTCAGTACTTC,CASSYRGRGNGKNIQYF
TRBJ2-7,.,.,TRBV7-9,TGTGCCAGCAGTTGGGAGAGGGGACCCTCCTACGAGCAGTACTTC,CASSWERGPSYEQYF
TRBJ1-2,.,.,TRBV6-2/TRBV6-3,TGTGCCAGCAGTCATTCCGGCCGTTCTACCAACTATGGCTACACCTTC,CASSHSGRSTNYGYTF
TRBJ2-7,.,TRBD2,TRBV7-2,TGTGCCAGCAGCTTAGAAGCGGGAAATCCCTACGAGCAGTACTTC,CASSLEAGNPYEQYF
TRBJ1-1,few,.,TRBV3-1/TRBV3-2,TGTGCCAGCAGCCCCTCTGAGGGCACTGAAGCTTTCTTT,CASSPSEGTEAFF
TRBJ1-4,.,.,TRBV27,.,CASSSSGGREKLFF
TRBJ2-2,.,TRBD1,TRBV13,TGTGCCAGCAGTTCCGAATACAGGGGGTCCCTCACCGGGGAGCTGTTTTTT,CASSSEYRGSLTGELFF
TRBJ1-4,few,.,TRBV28,TGTGCCAGCAGTGGCACCCGGTCAGGCTTTAATGAAAAACTGTTTTTT,CASSGTRSGFNEKLFF
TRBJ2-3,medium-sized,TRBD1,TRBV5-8,TGTGCCAGCAGCTTGCTGTTCGGACAGGGGACCACAGATACGCAGTATTTT,CASSLLFGQGTTDTQYF
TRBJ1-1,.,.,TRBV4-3,TGCGCCAGCAGCCTGGTATTAGATAGCACTGAAGCTTTCTTT,CASSLVLDSTEAFF
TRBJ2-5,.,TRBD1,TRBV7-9,TGTGCCAGCAGCTTCGTACAGGGGGCCCAAGAGACCCAGTACTTC,CASSFVQGAQETQYF
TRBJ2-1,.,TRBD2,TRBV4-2,TGTGCCAGCAGCCAAGTCGTAAGCGGGGGGCTCATCAATGAGCAGTTCTTC,CASSQVVSGGLINEQFF
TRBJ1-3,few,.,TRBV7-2,TGTGCCAGCAGCTTAGACAGGGTTGGAAACACCATATATTTT,CASSLDRVGNTIYF
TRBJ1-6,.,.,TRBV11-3,TGTGCCAGCACCCCTGAAACAGGGAATGTTACCTATAATTCACCCCTCCACTTT,CASTPETGNVTYNSPLHF
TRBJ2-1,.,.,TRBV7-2,TGTGCCACAGGGACGAGGAGCGGCAATGAGCAGTTCTTC,CATGTRSGNEQFF
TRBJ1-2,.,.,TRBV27,TGTGCCAGCAGTGGAACTGGCTATGGCTACACCTTC,CASSGTGYGYTF
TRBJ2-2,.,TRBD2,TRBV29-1,TGCAGCGGGGGGAGGGGTCCGAACACCGGGGAGCTGTTTTTT,CSGGRGPNTGELFF
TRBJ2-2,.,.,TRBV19,TGTGCCAGTAGTATCGTACGGTCGAACACCGGGGAGCTGTTTTTT,CASSIVRSNTGELFF